This entry describes one T cell receptor (beta chain). Repertoires were generated with immunoSEQ multiplex PCR, while TCRdb's copy carries only in-frame clones and drops some. Here the sample spans over 14,000 clones, approximately 71% being singletons. The CDR3 consists of 15 residues. Germline-derived CDR1 and CDR2 are MNHEY and SVGAGI. Trimming stripped 4 bases from V and 0 bases from J, with 10 bases between. These data come from a study of T cells after somatic rescue of genetic block. This chain joins TRBV6-5 and TRBJ1-5, with D perhaps matching TRBD1 (5 bases). This TCR was sampled from a man between 18 and 29 years old. Source material: peripheral blood mononuclear cells (PBMCs). The CDR3 loop reads CASSSYRYSNQPQHF. The CDR3 DNA sequence: TGTGCCAGCAGTTCTTACAGGTATAGCAATCAGCCCCAGCATTTT.